This T cell receptor beta chain came from a study of blood T cell repertoires in COVID-19. For the study at large: Samples came from the United States, Italy and Spain, spanning acute and convalescent COVID-19. PBMCs, B-cell-depleted T cells, or T cells provided the cDNA or gDNA that made up the material.

The germline CDR1 and CDR2 sequences are SGHNT and YYREEE (reference sequence). CDR3 length: 14 amino acids. V was pared by 5 bases and J by 7 bases, with 10 bases of the junction left unmatched. This clone was detected only once. In the study's own analysis: Scientists estimated how many nucleated cells there were by amplifying reference gene primers. Sequencing used immunoSEQ multiplex PCR; TCRdb keeps in-frame clones, though not all of them. Clone size and the V and J calls come from that table; the DNA yielded D and trimming. The table lists approximately 90,000 clones, 65% to 90% of them singletons, with around 20% in the top ten.

The receptor comes from a woman older than 75 with acute or convalescent COVID-19. The rearrangement joins TRBV5-4 to TRBJ2-7; 9 bases map to TRBD2. Input material: peripheral blood. CDR3 nucleotide sequence: TGTGCCAGCAGACCGGGGCTAGCGGGGCCTGAGCAGTACTTC. Translation gives CASRPGLAGPEQYF. The complete variable domain, with remaining parts taken from reference TRBV5-4 and TRBJ2-7, reads ETGVTQSPTHLIKTRGQQVTLRCSSQSGHNTVSWYQQALGQGPQFIFQYYREEENGRGNFPPRFSGLQFPNYSSELNVNALELDDSALYLCASRPGLAGPEQYFGPGTRLTVT.